One and the same sample provided the 31 T cell receptor beta chains below, sequenced in a study of blood T cells in healthy people across ages. Sample-barcoded 5' priming and a J-beta primer mix drove a second PCR of 7 to 11 cycles. Each CDR3 protein is one row after TCRdb ran MiXCR on the 5' RACE reads. The table shows around 1,600,000 distinct CDR3 sequences, with roughly 43% occurring only once. Sequencing used blood. These receptors were taken from a woman under 30 in good health.

V usage is TRBV6-6 and J usage is TRBJ2-3; D is perhaps TRBD2 (6 bases). CDR3 length equals 16 residues. Per the germline V gene, CDR1 is MNHNY and CDR2 is SVGAGI (reference sequence). The ends were cut back, 2 bases at V and 4 bases at J, with 16 bases in the middle. The CDR3 loop is CASSYDGLIPPDTQYF. CDR3 nucleotides: TGTGCCAGCAGTTACGACGGACTAATTCCCCCAGATACGCAGTATTTT.

This clonotype showed up just once. This chain links TRBV7-9 with TRBJ2-1, with TRBD2 identical over 8 bases. Germline V lookup: CDR1 SEHNR, CDR2 FQNEAQ (reference sequence). The CDR3 is 16 amino acids. J gave up 3 bases and V 5 bases, and 9 bases lay outside the gene matches. CDR3 in DNA: TGTGCCAGCAGCCAAGCTAGCGGGCAAAACTACAATGAGCAGTTCTTC. Amino acid sequence: CASSQASGQNYNEQFF.

The chain is built from TRBV7-9 and TRBJ1-2; D not resolved. The germline V and J ends were trimmed by 1 base and 5 bases, with 11 bases remaining between them. The CDR3 extends over 14 amino acids. The germline gives CDR1 SEHNR, CDR2 FQNEAQ (reference sequence). DNA for the CDR3: TGTGCCAGCAGCTTAGGGGCCACCGTATATGGCTACACCTTC. It encodes CASSLGATVYGYTF.

The chain uses TRBV6-2 or TRBV6-3 and TRBJ2-5; D not certain. CDR1 and CDR2 from the germline V gene are MNHEY and SVGEGT. V gave up 0 bases and J gave up 11 bases, with 19 bases separating them. The CDR3 has 15 residues. CDR3 residues: CASSYSARPSNEQYF. The CDR3 bases are TGTGCCAGCAGTTACTCTGCTAGACCCTCGAATGAGCAGTACTTC.

The genes are TRBV12-3 or TRBV12-4 and TRBJ2-1; tentatively, D is TRBD2 (6 bases). The CDR3 covers 15 residues. The ends were cut back, 3 bases at V and 6 bases at J, with 15 bases in the middle. The CDR3 spells CASSFGGSQGNEQFF. In DNA form, the CDR3 reads TGTGCCAGCAGTTTTGGGGGGAGTCAGGGCAATGAGCAGTTCTTC.

Worth noting for this clonotype: A much larger clone differs from this one at a single base, so this may be a read error. The J gene is TRBJ1-5, the V gene TRBV12-3 or TRBV12-4; 7 bases are a match to TRBD1. This CDR3 is built from 13 residues. CDR3 sequence reads: CACSPDRAQPQHF. CDR3 bases: TGTGCCTGCAGCCCAGACAGGGCTCAGCCCCAGCATTTT.

The V gene is TRBV5-6, the J gene TRBJ2-1, with D perhaps TRBD2 (7 bases). With 2 bases removed from V and 9 bases from J, the gap between germline ends came to 21 bases. Looked up from germline, CDR1 is SGHDT and CDR2 is YYEEEE. This CDR3 is built from 16 residues. CDR3 residues: CASSFGVGGAVVEQFF. In DNA form, the CDR3 reads TGTGCCAGCAGCTTTGGAGTGGGGGGGGCCGTCGTTGAGCAGTTCTTC.

A few counts support this clonotype. A much more abundant neighbour one base away suggests this may be a read error. The chain has TRBV6-5 and TRBJ1-2; D might be TRBD1 (6 bases). V was pared by 4 bases and J by 4 bases, with 10 bases between. This CDR3 region has 13 residues. Germline V gene lookup returns CDR1 MNHEY and CDR2 SVGAGI. CDR3 loop: CASSSGTRYGYTF. The CDR3 coding sequence is TGTGCCAGCAGTTCCGGGACACGCTATGGCTACACCTTC.

The genes are TRBV29-1 and TRBJ2-7; D is ambiguous. Trimming stripped 3 bases from V and 7 bases from J, with 19 bases between. Germline V gene data show CDR1 as SQVTM and CDR2 as ANQGSEA. The CDR3 covers 14 residues. The CDR3 nucleotides are TGCAGCGTTGACATGACATACCTGGGTAATGAGCAGTACTTC. Residues: CSVDMTYLGNEQYF.

This clonotype came up a few times. The chain carries TRBV7-9 and TRBJ1-5; D remains unclear. The length of the CDR3 is 15 residues. V shed 4 bases and J shed 1 base, with 11 bases lying between them. CDR1 is SEHNR, CDR2 FQNEAQ, per germline (reference sequence). In DNA form, the CDR3 reads TGTGCCAGCAGCTCTGGAGTTTGGAGCAATCAGCCCCAGCATTTT. Its translation is CASSSGVWSNQPQHF.

This clonotype was picked up a small number of times. This chain uses TRBV6-4 with TRBJ2-1; 10 bases are shared with TRBD2. Germline CDR1 MRHNA, CDR2 SNTAGT. The CDR3 is 15 amino acids. After removal of 6 bases from V and 7 bases from J, the junction contained 9 bases not matched to a gene. This CDR3 reads CASRALAGFGNEQFF. CDR3 coding DNA: TGTGCCAGCAGGGCACTAGCGGGATTTGGAAATGAGCAGTTCTTC.

This clonotype occurred a few times. This rearrangement joins TRBV12-3 or TRBV12-4 to TRBJ2-5; the match to TRBD1 covers 7 bases. The junction had 10 bases not matched to a gene; V was cut back by 7 bases and J by 2 bases. The CDR3 extends over 15 amino acids. CDR3 sequence (DNA): TGTGCCAGCACCGCACAGGGGCCGGGTCAAGAGACCCAGTACTTC. Translated, it gives CASTAQGPGQETQYF.

This clonotype came up many times. V and J are TRBV7-2 and TRBJ2-5; D gene uncertain. The CDR3 is 14 residues long. Germline loops: CDR1 SGHTA, CDR2 FQGNSA. The V end was cut by 5 bases, the J end by 2 bases, with 12 bases between. The CDR3 protein is CASSPPPQQETQYF. CDR3 nucleotide sequence: TGTGCCAGCAGCCCCCCCCCCCAGCAAGAGACCCAGTACTTC.

This clonotype was recorded a few times. The chain employs TRBV27 and TRBJ1-5, with a tentative D call TRBD1 (6 bases). V was trimmed by 5 bases and J by 6 bases, leaving 14 bases between them. Germline V CDR1 and CDR2: MNHEY, SMNVEV (reference sequence). The CDR3 runs to 14 residues. The CDR3: CASSDTTGIQPQHF. The DNA of the CDR3 is TGTGCCAGCAGTGACACCACAGGGATTCAGCCCCAGCATTTT.

The chain links TRBV7-9 to TRBJ2-1, with D possibly being TRBD1 or TRBD2 (6 bases each). The DNA end favors TRBJ2-7, so the J call may be wrong. Germline lookup yields CDR1 SEHNR and CDR2 FQNEAQ (reference sequence). The CDR3 runs to 16 residues. The CDR3 sequence: CASSLVPGAVYNEQYF. The CDR3 coding sequence is TGTGCCAGCAGCTTAGTTCCGGGGGCCGTCTACAATGAGCAGTACTTC.

CDR3 residues: CSASLQRQGNEKLFF. In DNA form, the CDR3 reads TGCAGTGCTAGTCTCCAAAGACAGGGGAATGAAAAACTGTTTTTT. This rearrangement joins TRBV20-1 to TRBJ1-4, with 8 positions matching TRBD1. The CDR3 loop spans 15 amino acids. J lost 5 bases, V lost 3 bases, and 8 bases had no gene match. In germline, CDR1 is DFQATT, CDR2 SNEGSKA (reference sequence).

This clonotype occurred once. The genes are TRBV4-1 and TRBJ2-2, with 10 bases fitting TRBD1. The CDR3 extends over 18 amino acids. The germline V gene has CDR1 MGHRA and CDR2 YSYEKL. The J segment lost 5 bases and the V segment lost 0 bases, leaving 9 bases of the junction unmatched. The CDR3 protein is CASSQDRDRGHYTGELFF. The CDR3 DNA reads as TGCGCCAGCAGCCAAGATCGAGACAGGGGGCACTATACCGGGGAGCTGTTTTTT.

J is TRBJ2-1 and V is TRBV6-5, with D possibly matching TRBD2 (6 bases). This CDR3 is built from 16 residues. The V end lost 2 bases, the J end lost 0 bases, and 11 bases lay between the germline ends. Germline values: CDR1 MNHEY, CDR2 SVGAGI. The CDR3: CASSYGGTHSYNEQFF. CDR3 bases: TGTGCCAGCAGTTACGGGGGGACTCACTCCTACAATGAGCAGTTCTTC.

Written as DNA, the CDR3 is TGTGCCAGCAGCCGCTTGGGTTTTTACGAGCAGTACTTC. Residues: CASSRLGFYEQYF. The rearrangement uses TRBV3-1 and TRBJ2-7, with D unresolved. Germline V gene sequence: CDR1 LGHDT, CDR2 YNNKEL (reference sequence). The CDR3 runs 13 residues. Deletions cut 4 bases from V and 4 bases from J, with 11 bases between.

This clonotype turned up a few times. This chain joins TRBV6-5 and TRBJ2-1; 8 bases align to TRBD2. This CDR3 region has 14 residues. The V segment lost 5 bases and the J segment 4 bases; nucleotides outside the gene matches: 4. Germline V gene lookup returns CDR1 MNHEY and CDR2 SVGAGI. In DNA form, the CDR3 reads TGTGCCAGCAGTGACGGGACTAGTTACAATGAGCAGTTCTTC. As protein: CASSDGTSYNEQFF.

This clonotype appeared once. The V call is TRBV4-3, the J call TRBJ2-3, with a weak D call TRBD1 (5 bases). The V end was cut by 4 bases, the J end by 4 bases, with 15 bases between. Germline CDR1 LGHNA, CDR2 YSLEER. The CDR3 runs 15 residues. CDR3 DNA sequence: TGCGCCAGCAGCCCCAGGGTTGACGGCGCAGATACGCAGTATTTT. Translation: CASSPRVDGADTQYF.

This clonotype was found a few times. The chain uses TRBV25-1 and TRBJ2-5; D possibly corresponds to TRBD2 (5 bases). V shed 3 bases and J shed 5 bases, with 13 bases lying between them. Germline loops: CDR1 MGHDK, CDR2 SYGVNS. CDR3 size: 14 residues. CDR3 nucleotide sequence: TGTGCCAGCAGTGAGGTGGGAGCAGGCGAGACCCAGTACTTC. Amino acids: CASSEVGAGETQYF. The whole variable domain, remainder taken from reference TRBV25-1 and TRBJ2-5, is EADIYQTPRYLVIGTGKKITLECSQTMGHDKMYWYQQDPGMELHLIHYSYGVNSTEKGDLSSESTVSRIRTEHFPLTLESARPSHTSQYLCASSEVGAGETQYFGPGTRLLVL.

The J gene is TRBJ2-3, the V gene TRBV5-4, with D tentatively TRBD1 or TRBD2 (5 bases each). Trimming took off 2 bases at V and 5 bases at J, with 21 bases between the two ends. The CDR3 consists of 17 residues. CDR1 SGHNT and CDR2 YYREEE come from the germline V gene (reference sequence). The CDR3 region is CASSFSGIGAIKDTQYF. The CDR3 coding sequence is TGTGCCAGCAGCTTCTCCGGGATTGGGGCAATAAAAGATACGCAGTATTTT.

This clonotype has just a few counts. This chain uses TRBV20-1 with TRBJ2-5; D unclear. The J call is uncertain, as TRBJ2-7 better fits the DNA end. The CDR3 has 12 residues. Germline loops: CDR1 DFQATT, CDR2 SNEGSKA (reference sequence). In DNA, the CDR3 is TGCAGTGCCAGTGAGCTGCGTCTCGAGCAGTACTTC. Translated: CSASELRLEQYF.

This clonotype was seen more than once but under ten times. The chain has TRBV7-9 and TRBJ2-3, with no clear D. V was trimmed by 5 bases and J by 0 bases, leaving 15 bases between them. The V gene's germline CDR1 is SEHNR and CDR2 FQNEAQ (reference sequence). CDR3 length: 16 residues. CDR3 DNA: TGTGCCAGCAGCCCAAGGTCCAGCCCCAGCACAGATACGCAGTATTTT. It encodes CASSPRSSPSTDTQYF.

This clonotype turned up a few times. This chain uses TRBV20-1 with TRBJ2-5; D is ambiguous. The CDR3 spans 14 residues. V was cut by 3 bases and J by 7 bases, with 18 bases left in between. Germline loops: CDR1 DFQATT, CDR2 SNEGSKA (reference sequence). This chain's CDR3 is CSASLAGVVGTQYF. Written as DNA, the CDR3 is TGCAGTGCTAGTCTCGCAGGCGTTGTAGGGACCCAGTACTTC.

The CDR3 region has the DNA TGCAGCGTCGGACTAGCGGGACCCTACGAGCAGTACTTC. Translated: CSVGLAGPYEQYF. The chain recombines TRBV29-1 with TRBJ2-7, with TRBD2 matching 12 bases. With V trimmed by 6 bases and J by 2 bases, 2 bases remained unmatched. The CDR3 spans 13 residues. Germline CDR1 and CDR2: SQVTM and ANQGSEA.

The chain has TRBV29-1 and TRBJ1-4; D not certain. There are 13 residues in the CDR3. Germline lookup yields CDR1 SQVTM and CDR2 ANQGSEA. Trimming took off 6 bases at V and 6 bases at J, with 14 bases between the two ends. The CDR3 DNA is TGCAGCGTATTTTGGTCAGGCTATGAAAAACTGTTTTTT. Its protein is CSVFWSGYEKLFF.

About this clonotype: One junction end disagrees with the germline gene, perhaps due to a read error. DNA for the CDR3: TGTACCATCACAAAGGGACAGGCGCTTGGCTACACCTTC. It codes for CTITKGQALGYTF. This chain joins TRBV10-3 and TRBJ1-2; 8 bases line up with TRBD1. The CDR3 sequence is 13 residues long. Germline V lookup: CDR1 ENHRY, CDR2 SYGVKD.

The J gene is TRBJ2-7, the V gene TRBV29-1; no reliable D call. CDR3 size: 14 residues. Germline values: CDR1 SQVTM, CDR2 ANQGSEA. Trimming cost V 4 bases and J 0 bases, with 13 bases left between them. CDR3 DNA: TGCAGCGTTGGATTTCACACAGCCTCCTACGAGCAGTACTTC. Translation gives CSVGFHTASYEQYF.

This clonotype has more than one count but fewer than ten. The chain couples TRBV6-6 to TRBJ1-1; D uncertain. The V gene lost 5 bases and the J gene lost 2 bases, with 12 bases spanning the gap. There are 14 residues in the CDR3. The germline V gene encodes CDR1 MNHNY and CDR2 SVGAGI (reference sequence). CDR3 nucleotides: TGTGCCAGCAGTGTGATGCAAGGAAACACTGAAGCTTTCTTT. It is translated as CASSVMQGNTEAFF.